The clone carrying this T cell receptor beta chain came up once. Data came from immunoSEQ multiplex PCR; TCRdb stores just in-frame clones and leaves some out. The sample lists about 270,000 clones; more than 80% were seen once. This specimen belongs to a study of blood T cell repertoires in COVID-19. Everyone who took part was roughly 18 to 89 years old, and they came from 20 to 25 US areas. The sequencing sample was made of PBMCs or T cells enriched from blood (not recorded which). This TCR derives from a woman between 18 and 29 years old who had recovered from COVID-19.

In DNA, the CDR3 is TGCAGCTCGAATCAGGGGACAGGGACCACTGAAGCTTTCTTT. Translating it yields CSSNQGTGTTEAFF. The chain has TRBV29-1 and TRBJ1-1; 9 nucleotides match TRBD1. CDR1 is SQVTM, CDR2 ANQGSEA, per germline. The CDR3 is 14 residues long. V lost 8 bases, J lost 4 bases, and 11 bases stayed unmatched.